These T cell receptor beta chains were read from a single sample in a study of Ad26.COV2.S vaccination and SARS-CoV-2 variants. Measured with immunoSEQ multiplex PCR; TCRdb has only the in-frame clones, and not every one. The table has roughly 500,000 clones, roughly 87% seen once. Here the sequenced sample was peripheral blood, taken in a trial of Ad26.COV2.S vaccine versus placebo. These receptors all come from a person between 18 and 65 years old who received the Ad26.COV2.S COVID-19 vaccine or a placebo. The CDR3 runs from the conserved cysteine through the conserved F or W. The D gene is left open where the match is weak. Expanded clones are given a class, and other clones once, few, many or no size at all.

d_call: NA; v_call: TRBV29-1; j_call: TRBJ2-5; clone_size: NA; cdr3_length: 14; cdr3_aa: CSVEEGGGRETQYF; cdr3_nt: TGCAGCGTTGAAGAAGGGGGGGGACGAGAGACCCAGTACTTC
d_call: NA; v_call: TRBV6-1; j_call: TRBJ1-5; clone_size: NA; cdr3_length: 14; cdr3_aa: CASSEGRGRQPQHF; cdr3_nt: TGTGCCAGCAGTGAGGGCAGGGGAAGACAGCCCCAGCATTTT
d_call: TRBD1; v_call: TRBV30; j_call: TRBJ1-5; clone_size: NA; cdr3_length: 13; cdr3_aa: CAWSRDRDQPQHF; cdr3_nt: TGTGCCTGGAGCCGGGACAGGGATCAGCCCCAGCATTTT
d_call: NA; v_call: TRBV18; j_call: TRBJ1-1; clone_size: NA; cdr3_length: 14; cdr3_aa: CASSPATSNTEAFF; cdr3_nt: TGTGCCAGCTCACCAGCGACTTCGAACACTGAAGCTTTCTTT
d_call: TRBD1; v_call: TRBV2; j_call: TRBJ2-5; clone_size: NA; cdr3_length: 16; cdr3_aa: CASSPPRTGGTETQYF; cdr3_nt: TGTGCCAGCAGTCCACCCCGGACAGGGGGCACCGAGACCCAGTACTTC
d_call: NA; v_call: TRBV5-6; j_call: TRBJ1-3; clone_size: NA; cdr3_length: 15; cdr3_aa: CASSLVRARGNTIYF; cdr3_nt: TGTGCCAGCAGCTTAGTGAGGGCTCGCGGAAACACCATATATTTT
d_call: NA; v_call: TRBV29-1; j_call: TRBJ2-1; clone_size: NA; cdr3_length: 12; cdr3_aa: CSVDGQYNEQFF; cdr3_nt: TGCAGCGTTGACGGACAGTACAATGAGCAGTTCTTC
d_call: NA; v_call: TRBV11-2; j_call: TRBJ2-7; clone_size: NA; cdr3_length: 14; cdr3_aa: CASSLGGRFYEQYF; cdr3_nt: TGTGCCAGCAGCTTAGGGGGACGGTTTTACGAGCAGTACTTC
d_call: NA; v_call: TRBV6-1; j_call: TRBJ2-1; clone_size: once; cdr3_length: 17; cdr3_aa: CASSVFPSVTVSNEQFF; cdr3_nt: TGTGCCAGCAGTGTTTTTCCTAGCGTTACGGTTAGCAATGAGCAGTTCTTC
d_call: NA; v_call: TRBV2; j_call: TRBJ1-2; clone_size: NA; cdr3_length: 15; cdr3_aa: CASSEEWGLTTGYTF; cdr3_nt: TGTGCCAGCAGTGAAGAGTGGGGCCTAACTACCGGCTACACCTTC
d_call: NA; v_call: TRBV4-3; j_call: TRBJ2-7; clone_size: once; cdr3_length: 15; cdr3_aa: CASSQTAIYSYEQYF; cdr3_nt: TGCGCCAGCAGCCAAACAGCGATCTACTCCTACGAGCAGTACTTC
d_call: NA; v_call: TRBV7-9; j_call: TRBJ1-1; clone_size: NA; cdr3_length: 14; cdr3_aa: CASSPSVGRTEAFF; cdr3_nt: TGTGCCAGCAGCCCCAGCGTAGGCAGGACTGAAGCTTTCTTT
d_call: NA; v_call: TRBV2; j_call: TRBJ1-4; clone_size: few; cdr3_length: 15; cdr3_aa: CASWDGQGIKEKLFF; cdr3_nt: TGTGCCAGCTGGGACGGCCAGGGGATCAAAGAAAAACTGTTTTTT
d_call: NA; v_call: TRBV30; j_call: TRBJ1-2; clone_size: NA; cdr3_length: 13; cdr3_aa: CAWSPGPARGYTF; cdr3_nt: TGTGCCTGGAGTCCAGGGCCCGCGCGGGGCTACACCTTC
d_call: NA; v_call: TRBV12-3/TRBV12-4; j_call: TRBJ1-1; clone_size: few; cdr3_length: 12; cdr3_aa: CASSLMNTEAFF; cdr3_nt: TGTGCCAGCAGTTTAATGAACACTGAAGCTTTCTTT
d_call: NA; v_call: TRBV29-1; j_call: TRBJ2-3; clone_size: few; cdr3_length: 14; cdr3_aa: CSAGDRSSTDTQYF; cdr3_nt: TGCAGCGCTGGAGACAGAAGCTCCACAGATACGCAGTATTTT
d_call: TRBD1; v_call: TRBV30; j_call: TRBJ2-7; clone_size: NA; cdr3_length: 14; cdr3_aa: CAWSVGGSSYEQYF; cdr3_nt: TGTGCCTGGAGTGTAGGGGGCAGCTCCTACGAGCAGTACTTC
d_call: NA; v_call: TRBV28; j_call: TRBJ1-2; clone_size: NA; cdr3_length: 11; cdr3_aa: CATRTAYGYTF; cdr3_nt: TGTGCCACCCGGACTGCTTATGGCTACACCTTC
d_call: TRBD2; v_call: TRBV4-3; j_call: TRBJ2-7; clone_size: once; cdr3_length: 12; cdr3_aa: CASSQSGGEQYF; cdr3_nt: TGCGCCAGCAGCCAATCGGGGGGGGAGCAGTACTTC
d_call: NA; v_call: TRBV5-4; j_call: TRBJ2-1; clone_size: once; cdr3_length: 15; cdr3_aa: CASSRDRVSYNEQFF; cdr3_nt: TGTGCCAGCAGCCGCGACAGAGTCTCCTACAATGAGCAGTTCTTC
d_call: TRBD2; v_call: TRBV2; j_call: TRBJ2-1; clone_size: NA; cdr3_length: 15; cdr3_aa: CASTGTSRGFNEQFF; cdr3_nt: TGTGCCAGCACCGGGACTAGTCGGGGTTTCAATGAGCAGTTCTTC
d_call: NA; v_call: TRBV4-1; j_call: TRBJ1-3; clone_size: NA; cdr3_length: 16; cdr3_aa: CASSQVGGRAGNTIYF; cdr3_nt: TGCGCCAGCAGCCAAGTCGGGGGGCGAGCTGGAAACACCATATATTTT
d_call: TRBD2; v_call: TRBV27; j_call: TRBJ2-7; clone_size: NA; cdr3_length: 17; cdr3_aa: CASSATPSGRKSYEQYF; cdr3_nt: TGTGCCAGCAGTGCAACCCCTAGCGGGAGGAAGTCCTACGAGCAGTACTTC
d_call: NA; v_call: TRBV24-1; j_call: TRBJ2-5; clone_size: NA; cdr3_length: 11; cdr3_aa: CATSAGETQYF; cdr3_nt: TGTGCCACCAGTGCAGGGGAGACCCAGTACTTC
d_call: NA; v_call: TRBV5-8; j_call: TRBJ2-2; clone_size: few; cdr3_length: 16; cdr3_aa: CASSLAFGPDTGELFF; cdr3_nt: TGTGCCAGCAGCTTGGCCTTCGGGCCGGACACCGGGGAGCTGTTTTTT
d_call: NA; v_call: TRBV18; j_call: TRBJ1-1; clone_size: NA; cdr3_length: 16; cdr3_aa: CASATLDSPMNTEAFF; cdr3_nt: TGTGCCAGCGCAACCCTGGACAGCCCCATGAACACTGAAGCTTTCTTT
d_call: TRBD2; v_call: TRBV2; j_call: TRBJ2-7; clone_size: NA; cdr3_length: 13; cdr3_aa: CASSGTRGYEQYF; cdr3_nt: TGTGCCAGCAGCGGGACTAGAGGCTACGAGCAGTACTTC
d_call: NA; v_call: TRBV7-9; j_call: TRBJ2-1; clone_size: NA; cdr3_length: 16; cdr3_aa: CASSSTPGGSYNEQFF; cdr3_nt: TGTGCCAGCAGCTCGACTCCTGGAGGCTCCTACAATGAGCAGTTCTTC
d_call: NA; v_call: TRBV23-1; j_call: TRBJ1-5; clone_size: NA; cdr3_length: 17; cdr3_aa: CASSQSVERVLGQPQHF; cdr3_nt: TGCGCCAGCAGTCAATCAGTTGAGAGGGTGCTAGGTCAGCCCCAGCATTTT
d_call: NA; v_call: TRBV9; j_call: TRBJ1-1; clone_size: NA; cdr3_length: 13; cdr3_aa: CASSPSGTKEAFF; cdr3_nt: TGTGCCAGCAGCCCTTCCGGGACCAAGGAAGCTTTCTTT
d_call: TRBD2; v_call: TRBV5-1; j_call: TRBJ2-1; clone_size: NA; cdr3_length: 17; cdr3_aa: CASSLGLAGGPYNEQFF; cdr3_nt: TGCGCCAGCAGCCTCGGACTAGCGGGAGGCCCCTACAATGAGCAGTTCTTC
d_call: TRBD2; v_call: TRBV30; j_call: TRBJ2-2; clone_size: NA; cdr3_length: 17; cdr3_aa: CAWSDLAGGRFKFELFF; cdr3_nt: TGTGCCTGGAGTGACTTAGCGGGAGGGCGGTTTAAGTTCGAGCTGTTTTTT
d_call: NA; v_call: TRBV7-8; j_call: TRBJ1-6; clone_size: NA; cdr3_length: 17; cdr3_aa: CASSLVGLVRAGSPLHF; cdr3_nt: TGTGCCAGCAGCTTAGTTGGATTGGTGAGGGCTGGCTCACCCCTCCACTTT
d_call: TRBD2; v_call: TRBV28; j_call: TRBJ2-3; clone_size: NA; cdr3_length: 13; cdr3_aa: CASSFSRASGRGF; cdr3_nt: TGTGCCAGCAGTTTTTCTAGGGCTAGCGGGAGAGGTTTT
d_call: NA; v_call: TRBV5-4; j_call: TRBJ1-1; clone_size: NA; cdr3_length: 12; cdr3_aa: CASSLDYTEAFF; cdr3_nt: TGTGCCAGCAGCTTGGATTACACTGAAGCTTTCTTT
d_call: TRBD1; v_call: TRBV6-2/TRBV6-3; j_call: TRBJ2-7; clone_size: NA; cdr3_length: 15; cdr3_aa: CASSYLDRTGDEQYF; cdr3_nt: TGTGCCAGCAGTTACCTGGACAGGACTGGAGACGAGCAGTACTTC
d_call: NA; v_call: TRBV28; j_call: TRBJ2-7; clone_size: NA; cdr3_length: 11; cdr3_aa: CASSLGYEQYF; cdr3_nt: TGTGCCAGCAGTTTAGGGTACGAGCAGTACTTC
d_call: NA; v_call: TRBV11-2; j_call: TRBJ2-5; clone_size: few; cdr3_length: 15; cdr3_aa: CASSDGQRIQETQYF; cdr3_nt: TGTGCCAGCAGCGATGGGCAGCGGATACAAGAGACCCAGTACTTC
d_call: NA; v_call: TRBV28; j_call: TRBJ1-6; clone_size: NA; cdr3_length: 13; cdr3_aa: CASSSDRDSPLHF; cdr3_nt: TGTGCCAGCAGTTCTGATAGGGATTCACCCCTCCACTTT
d_call: NA; v_call: TRBV10-3; j_call: TRBJ1-3; clone_size: NA; cdr3_length: 13; cdr3_aa: CAIGGVNGNTIYF; cdr3_nt: TGTGCCATCGGCGGGGTCAACGGAAACACCATATATTTT
d_call: TRBD1; v_call: TRBV19; j_call: TRBJ2-3; clone_size: NA; cdr3_length: 14; cdr3_aa: CASSATGSTDTQYF; cdr3_nt: TGTGCCAGTAGTGCGACAGGGAGCACAGATACGCAGTATTTT
d_call: NA; v_call: TRBV28; j_call: TRBJ2-7; clone_size: NA; cdr3_length: 18; cdr3_aa: CASSQRITGTPFGDEQYF; cdr3_nt: TGTGCCAGCAGCCAAAGAATTACCGGGACACCTTTTGGAGACGAGCAGTACTTC
d_call: NA; v_call: TRBV11-1; j_call: TRBJ1-2; clone_size: NA; cdr3_length: 12; cdr3_aa: CASSLGEYGYTF; cdr3_nt: TGTGCCAGCAGCTTAGGGGAGTATGGCTACACCTTC
d_call: TRBD1; v_call: TRBV7-6; j_call: TRBJ2-7; clone_size: NA; cdr3_length: 13; cdr3_aa: CASSSTGGGEQYF; cdr3_nt: TGTGCCAGCAGCTCGACAGGGGGCGGCGAGCAGTACTTC
d_call: NA; v_call: TRBV28; j_call: TRBJ1-3; clone_size: NA; cdr3_length: 16; cdr3_aa: CASSQPRKGYGNTIYF; cdr3_nt: TGTGCCAGCAGCCAACCCCGAAAAGGGTACGGAAACACCATATATTTT
d_call: TRBD1; v_call: TRBV28; j_call: TRBJ1-5; clone_size: NA; cdr3_length: 15; cdr3_aa: CASSFEGAPSQPQHF; cdr3_nt: TGTGCCAGCAGTTTCGAGGGGGCGCCCAGTCAGCCCCAGCATTTT
d_call: NA; v_call: TRBV7-9; j_call: TRBJ1-2; clone_size: NA; cdr3_length: 14; cdr3_aa: CASSSLGVDYGYTF; cdr3_nt: TGTGCCAGCAGCTCCCTTGGGGTGGACTATGGCTACACCTTC
d_call: NA; v_call: TRBV5-1; j_call: TRBJ2-7; clone_size: NA; cdr3_length: 13; cdr3_aa: CASSLDGGGEQYF; cdr3_nt: TGCGCCAGCAGCTTGGACGGAGGGGGCGAGCAGTACTTC
d_call: TRBD2; v_call: TRBV5-1; j_call: TRBJ2-7; clone_size: NA; cdr3_length: 16; cdr3_aa: CASSFGLAGNNYEQYF; cdr3_nt: TGCGCCAGCAGCTTCGGACTAGCGGGGAACAACTACGAGCAGTACTTC
d_call: NA; v_call: TRBV5-3; j_call: TRBJ2-4; clone_size: once; cdr3_length: 17; cdr3_aa: CARSLVCFFGKEGVQYF; cdr3_nt: TGTGCCAGAAGCTTGGTCTGTTTCTTCGGTAAAGAGGGGGTTCAGTACTTC
d_call: TRBD2; v_call: TRBV3-1/TRBV3-2; j_call: TRBJ2-7; clone_size: NA; cdr3_length: 15; cdr3_aa: CASSQARTSSHEQYF; cdr3_nt: TGTGCCAGCAGCCAAGCACGGACTAGTAGTCACGAGCAGTACTTC
d_call: TRBD1; v_call: TRBV11-1; j_call: TRBJ2-7; clone_size: NA; cdr3_length: 15; cdr3_aa: CASTHAQGAGREQYF; cdr3_nt: TGTGCCAGCACCCACGCACAGGGGGCCGGGAGGGAGCAGTACTTC
d_call: NA; v_call: TRBV7-9; j_call: TRBJ2-2; clone_size: NA; cdr3_length: 16; cdr3_aa: CASSGGPPSNTGELFF; cdr3_nt: TGTGCCAGCAGCGGGGGGCCCCCATCGAACACCGGGGAGCTGTTTTTT